This TCR beta chain was found in a study of CD8 T cells in Susac syndrome (dated by TCRdb to between 2018 and 2021). Regarding the study in general: Of the Susac syndrome patients who were sequenced, roughly 8 were in clinical remission while about 6 had clinically active disease. Susac syndrome patients were therapy-naive, on corticosteroids (some also receiving IVIg), or on IVIg alone at blood withdrawal. Whether CD8+ T cell activation and differentiation in Susac syndrome was antigen driven was tested using repertoire sequencing. The study at large found these results: The TCR sequencing and HLA analysis was acknowledged to have included a relatively small number of individuals. No clonal expansion was detected in the CD4+ T cell repertoire of Susac syndrome patients.

RNA was extracted using the RNeasy kit, and about 0.5 to 1 ug of the RNA was reverse transcribed with random hexamers. TCR beta CDR3 regions were amplified with the immunoSEQ multiplex PCR assay covering 54 Vbeta and 13 Jbeta segments. PCR amplification bias was corrected using a synthetic template baseline for primer optimization and computational correction. Turning to the authors' computational methods: Reads were annotated to V, D and J genes per IMGT and analyzed with immunoSEQ Analyzer, keeping only productive sequences. To calculate clonality, Shannon entropy was normalized by log2 of the number of productive unique sequences and then subtracted from one. For each patient and control, public and private clones were evaluated within the 100 most prevalent clones. Clones were defined as Susac-specific if absent from the healthy and MS cohorts, from approximately 1,100 published viral clones and from other ImmuneACCESS disease sequences. TCRdb trimmed the raw reads at Q25, called clones with MiXCR and kept productive beta chains. Every distinct CDR3 protein forms one entry, paired with its most common genes and DNA. TCRdb, not the original authors, processed these V and J calls. This sample comprises about 120,000 distinct CDR3 sequences, over 90% of them detected only once. Of the sample, 0.12% to 0.15% is held by the ten largest clones.

Peripheral blood CD8+ and CD4+ T cells from healthy donors, Susac syndrome patients and multiple sclerosis patients were profiled using high-throughput TCR beta sequencing. Recently defined diagnostic criteria for definite or probable disease were met by the Susac syndrome patients. CD8+ TEMRA cells were enriched by FACS, while bulk CD8+ and CD4+ T cells were purified by magnetic negative isolation. Blood was collected in EDTA tubes and processed within 24 hours, with PBMCs isolated through density gradient centrifugation. PBMCs intended for TCR sequencing were frozen in liquid nitrogen and were later thawed in a 37 degrees C water bath. The sorted or isolated CD4+, CD8+ and CD8+ TEMRA cells had a purity of 90% or higher. Notes on this clonotype: It has no known antigen specificity. Within one base of it there is no much larger clone, and no base qualities were kept.

Spanning cysteine to phenylalanine, the CDR3 consists of 14 amino acids. The DNA shown is the 42-base CDR3, in frame from base 1. Compared with germline, V lacks 7 bases and J lacks 3 bases; bases without a gene match: 6. The chain links TRBV12-3 or TRBV12-4 with TRBJ2-4; TRBD1 fits 7 bases in the junction. This TCR was sampled from a human donor with Susac syndrome. Material: CD4+ T cells from PBMCs. The CDR3 sequence is CASNPTGLKNIQYF. The sequenced DNA: TGTGCCAGCAACCCGACAGGGCTCAAAAACATTCAGTACTTC.